This T cell receptor (beta chain) was retrieved from a study of monozygotic twins with inflammatory bowel disease. Points from the study as a whole: Backing was not found for a single strong signal or clonotype associated with IBD.

The cDNA of both the TCRalpha and TCRbeta chains was subjected to two nested PCRs of around 16 and 10 cycles. After re-calling the 5' RACE reads, TCRdb lists one entry per CDR3 protein, DNA absent. Here the sample table reports a few hundred thousand distinct CDR3 sequences. About this clonotype: Its antigen is unidentified.

This CDR3 has 16 residues. Germline lookup yields CDR1 SNHLY and CDR2 FYNNEI. The chain links TRBV2 to TRBJ1-1; TCRdb's D gene call, TRBD1, goes unchecked for lack of DNA. The sequence derives from a human donor with ulcerative colitis or Crohn's disease, or a healthy co-twin of an affected twin (not recorded which). The sample taken for sequencing was blood. CDR3 residues: CASRPGTGLMNTEAFF.